The T cell receptor beta chain under discussion was sequenced for a study of blood T cell repertoires in COVID-19. Measured with immunoSEQ multiplex PCR; TCRdb has only the in-frame clones, and not every one. The sample lists roughly 140,000 clones, about 82% occurring once. With 1 base removed from V and 3 bases from J, the gap between germline ends came to 15 bases. The CDR3 consists of 15 residues. The germline V gene has CDR1 GTSNPN and CDR2 SVGIG (reference sequence). The genes are TRBV30 and TRBJ1-1; a weak D match, TRBD1 (6 bases). The specimen sequenced was peripheral blood. This sequence was found in a woman aged 40 to 49 with active or convalescent COVID-19. CDR3 coding DNA: TGTGCCTGGAGTGCGGGAAGGGGGGGCTACACTGAAGCTTTCTTT. Its protein is CAWSAGRGGYTEAFF.